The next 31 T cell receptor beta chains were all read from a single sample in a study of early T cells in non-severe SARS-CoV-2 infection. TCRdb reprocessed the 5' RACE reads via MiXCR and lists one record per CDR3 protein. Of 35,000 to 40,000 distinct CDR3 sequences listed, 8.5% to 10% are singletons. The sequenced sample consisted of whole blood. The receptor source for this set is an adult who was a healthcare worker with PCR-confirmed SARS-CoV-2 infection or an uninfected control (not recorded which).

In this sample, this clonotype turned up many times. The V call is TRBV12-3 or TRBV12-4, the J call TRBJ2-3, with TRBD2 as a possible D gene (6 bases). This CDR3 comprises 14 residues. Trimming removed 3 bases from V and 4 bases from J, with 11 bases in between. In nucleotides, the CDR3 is TGTGCCAGCAGTTTGGGGGGAACATCAGATACGCAGTATTTT. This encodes CASSLGGTSDTQYF.

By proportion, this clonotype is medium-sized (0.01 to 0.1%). The CDR3 is CSAKLGTSGGLETQYF. The CDR3 region has the DNA TGCAGTGCTAAGCTTGGGACTAGCGGGGGACTGGAGACCCAGTACTTC. V gene TRBV20-1 combines with J gene TRBJ2-5, with 14 bases matching TRBD2. Germline V gene data show CDR1 as DFQATT and CDR2 as SNEGSKA (reference sequence). This CDR3 is built from 16 residues. Unmatched junction bases numbered 9, after V lost 4 bases and J lost 5 bases.

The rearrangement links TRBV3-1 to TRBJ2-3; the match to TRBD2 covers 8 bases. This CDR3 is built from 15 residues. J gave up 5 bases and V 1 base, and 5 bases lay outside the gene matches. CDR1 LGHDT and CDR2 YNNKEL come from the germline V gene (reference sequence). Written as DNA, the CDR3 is TGTGCCAGCAGCCAAGCGGGGGGGCTGAAAGATACGCAGTATTTT. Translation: CASSQAGGLKDTQYF.

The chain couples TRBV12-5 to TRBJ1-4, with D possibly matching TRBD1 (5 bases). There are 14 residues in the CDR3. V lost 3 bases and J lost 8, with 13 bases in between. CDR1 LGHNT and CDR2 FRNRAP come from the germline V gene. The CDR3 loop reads CASGFGGPREKLFF. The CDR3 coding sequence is TGTGCTAGTGGTTTTGGGGGTCCTCGGGAAAAACTGTTTTTT.

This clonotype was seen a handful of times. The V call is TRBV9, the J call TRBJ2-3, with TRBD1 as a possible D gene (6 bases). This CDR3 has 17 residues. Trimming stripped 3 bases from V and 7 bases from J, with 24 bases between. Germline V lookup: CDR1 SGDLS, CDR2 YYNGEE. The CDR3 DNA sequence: TGTGCCAGCAGCGACCCTTTGGACAGCCGGGTCCTGAATACGCAGTATTTT. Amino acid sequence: CASSDPLDSRVLNTQYF.

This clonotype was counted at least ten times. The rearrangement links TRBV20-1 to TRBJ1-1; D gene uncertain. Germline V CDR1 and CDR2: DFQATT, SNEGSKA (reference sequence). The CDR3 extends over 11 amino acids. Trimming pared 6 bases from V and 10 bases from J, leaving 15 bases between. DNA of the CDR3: TGCAGTGCCCCGCGACCCACGGGAGCTTTCTTT. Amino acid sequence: CSAPRPTGAFF.

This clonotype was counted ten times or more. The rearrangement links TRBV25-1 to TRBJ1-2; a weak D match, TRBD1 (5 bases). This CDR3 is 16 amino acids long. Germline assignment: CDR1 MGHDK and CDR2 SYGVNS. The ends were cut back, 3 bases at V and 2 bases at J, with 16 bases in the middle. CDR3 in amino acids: CASSDIGQGRNYGYTF. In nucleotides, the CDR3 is TGTGCCAGCAGTGACATAGGGCAGGGAAGAAACTATGGCTACACCTTC.

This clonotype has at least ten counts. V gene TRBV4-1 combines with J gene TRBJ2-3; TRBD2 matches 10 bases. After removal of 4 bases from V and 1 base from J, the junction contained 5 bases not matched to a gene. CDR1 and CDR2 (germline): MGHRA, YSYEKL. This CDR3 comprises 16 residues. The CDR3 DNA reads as TGCGCCAGCAGCCTCATAGCGGGGGGCCGCACAGATACGCAGTATTTT. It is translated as CASSLIAGGRTDTQYF.

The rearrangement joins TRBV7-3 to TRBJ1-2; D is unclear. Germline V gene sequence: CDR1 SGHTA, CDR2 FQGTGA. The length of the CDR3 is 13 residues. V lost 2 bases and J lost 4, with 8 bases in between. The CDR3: CASSLGSGYGYTF. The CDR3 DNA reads TGTGCCAGCAGCTTAGGAAGCGGCTATGGCTACACCTTC.

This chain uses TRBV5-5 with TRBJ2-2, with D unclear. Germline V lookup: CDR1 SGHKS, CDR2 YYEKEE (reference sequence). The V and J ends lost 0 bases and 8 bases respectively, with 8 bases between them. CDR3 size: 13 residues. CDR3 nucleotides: TGTGCCAGCAGCTTGGGGGCCCGGGGGGAGCTGTTTTTT. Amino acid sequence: CASSLGARGELFF.

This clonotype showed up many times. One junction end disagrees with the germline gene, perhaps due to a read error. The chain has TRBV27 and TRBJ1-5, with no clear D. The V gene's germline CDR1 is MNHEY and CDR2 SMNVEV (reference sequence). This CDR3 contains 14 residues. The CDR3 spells CASGLGWGNQPQHF. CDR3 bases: TGTGCCAGCGGTTTAGGGTGGGGCAATCAGCCCCAGCATTTT.

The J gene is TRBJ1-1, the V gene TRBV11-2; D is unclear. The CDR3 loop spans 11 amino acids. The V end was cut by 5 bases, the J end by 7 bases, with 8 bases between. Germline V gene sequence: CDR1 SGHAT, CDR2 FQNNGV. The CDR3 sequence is CASSRVFEAFF. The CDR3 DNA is TGTGCCAGCAGCCGGGTGTTTGAAGCTTTCTTT.

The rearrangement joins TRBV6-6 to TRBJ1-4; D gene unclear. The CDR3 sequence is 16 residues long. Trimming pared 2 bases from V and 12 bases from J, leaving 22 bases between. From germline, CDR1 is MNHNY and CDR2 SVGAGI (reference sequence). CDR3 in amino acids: CASSYPPASLMKQLFF. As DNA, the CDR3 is TGTGCCAGCAGTTACCCCCCGGCCTCCCTAATGAAACAACTGTTTTTT.

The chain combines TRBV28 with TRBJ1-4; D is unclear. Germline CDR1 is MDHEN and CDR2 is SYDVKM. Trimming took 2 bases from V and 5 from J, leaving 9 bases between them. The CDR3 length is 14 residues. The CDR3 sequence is CASSLTEENEKLFF. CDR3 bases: TGTGCCAGCAGTTTAACAGAAGAGAATGAAAAACTGTTTTTT.

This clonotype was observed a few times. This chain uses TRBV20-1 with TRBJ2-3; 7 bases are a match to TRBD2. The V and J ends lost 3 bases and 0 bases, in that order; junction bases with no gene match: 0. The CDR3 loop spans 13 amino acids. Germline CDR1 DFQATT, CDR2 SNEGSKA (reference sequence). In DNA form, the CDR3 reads TGCAGTGCTAGCGGGGGGAGCACAGATACGCAGTATTTT. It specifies CSASGGSTDTQYF.

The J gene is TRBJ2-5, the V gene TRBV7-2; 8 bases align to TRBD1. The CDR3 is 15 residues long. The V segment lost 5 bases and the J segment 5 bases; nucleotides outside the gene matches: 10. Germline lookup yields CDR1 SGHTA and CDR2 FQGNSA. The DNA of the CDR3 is TGTGCCAGCAGCCCACCCGGACAGGGCGGGGAGACCCAGTACTTC. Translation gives CASSPPGQGGETQYF.

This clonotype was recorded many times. The CDR3 DNA reads as TGTGCCAGCAATCAAAATCAGCCCCAGCATTTT. This encodes CASNQNQPQHF. The gene calls are TRBV6-1 and TRBJ1-5; D not resolved. Trimming removed 7 bases at V and 4 bases at J, with 5 bases between. This CDR3 region has 11 residues. Germline-derived CDR1 and CDR2 are MNHNS and SASEGT.

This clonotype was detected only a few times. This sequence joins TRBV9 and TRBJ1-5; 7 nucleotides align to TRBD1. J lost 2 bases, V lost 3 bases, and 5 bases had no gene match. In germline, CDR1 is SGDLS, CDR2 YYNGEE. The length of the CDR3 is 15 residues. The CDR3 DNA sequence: TGTGCCAGCAGCGAAGGGGGCGCAGGCAATCAGCCCCAGCATTTT. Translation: CASSEGGAGNQPQHF.

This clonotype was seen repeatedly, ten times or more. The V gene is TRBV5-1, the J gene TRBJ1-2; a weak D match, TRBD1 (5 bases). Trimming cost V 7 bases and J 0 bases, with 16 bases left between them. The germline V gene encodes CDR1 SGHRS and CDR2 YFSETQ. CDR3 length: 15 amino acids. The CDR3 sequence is CASRVGDGTNYGYTF. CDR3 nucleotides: TGCGCCAGCCGCGTCGGGGACGGAACTAACTATGGCTACACCTTC.

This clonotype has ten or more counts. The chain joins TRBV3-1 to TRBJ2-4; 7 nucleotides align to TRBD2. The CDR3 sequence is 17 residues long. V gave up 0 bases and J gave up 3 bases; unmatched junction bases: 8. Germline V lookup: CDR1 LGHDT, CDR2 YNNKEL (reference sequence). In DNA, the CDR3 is TGTGCCAGCAGCCAAGAAAGTGGGAGGGTTGACAAAAACATTCAGTACTTC. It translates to CASSQESGRVDKNIQYF.

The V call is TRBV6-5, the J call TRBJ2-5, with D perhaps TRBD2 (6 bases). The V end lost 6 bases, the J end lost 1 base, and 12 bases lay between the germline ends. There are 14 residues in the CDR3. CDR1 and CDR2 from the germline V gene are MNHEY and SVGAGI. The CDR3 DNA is TGTGCCAGCAGACCACTAGCCCCCCAAGAGACCCAGTACTTC. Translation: CASRPLAPQETQYF.

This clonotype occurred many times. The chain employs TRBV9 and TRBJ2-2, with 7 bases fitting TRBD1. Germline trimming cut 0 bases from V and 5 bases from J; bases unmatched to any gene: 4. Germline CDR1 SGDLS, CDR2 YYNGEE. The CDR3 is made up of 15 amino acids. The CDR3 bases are TGTGCCAGCAGCGTAGGAGGGGGCAGGACCGGGGAGCTGTTTTTT. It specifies CASSVGGGRTGELFF. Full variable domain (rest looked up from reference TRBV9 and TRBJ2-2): DSGVTQTPKHLITATGQRVTLRCSPRSGDLSVYWYQQSLDQGLQFLIQYYNGEERAKGNILERFSAQQFPDLHSELNLSSLELGDSALYFCASSVGGGRTGELFFGEGSRLTVL.

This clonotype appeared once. In DNA, the CDR3 is TGTGCCAGCAGCGCCACGGACAGGGGCTCGTTGGCTGAACTGTTTTTT. This gives the protein CASSATDRGSLAELFF. The chain uses TRBV7-6 and TRBJ1-4, with TRBD1 identical over 9 bases. CDR3 length equals 16 residues. After removal of 5 bases from V and 12 bases from J, the junction contained 16 bases not matched to a gene. CDR1 is SGHVS and CDR2 is FNYEAQ in the germline V gene.

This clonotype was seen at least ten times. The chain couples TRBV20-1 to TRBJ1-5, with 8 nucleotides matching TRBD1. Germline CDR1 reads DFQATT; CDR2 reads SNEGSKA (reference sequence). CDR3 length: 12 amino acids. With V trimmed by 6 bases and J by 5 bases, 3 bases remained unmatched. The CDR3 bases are TGCAGTGCAGGGACAGGCGATCAGCCCCAGCATTTT. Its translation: CSAGTGDQPQHF.

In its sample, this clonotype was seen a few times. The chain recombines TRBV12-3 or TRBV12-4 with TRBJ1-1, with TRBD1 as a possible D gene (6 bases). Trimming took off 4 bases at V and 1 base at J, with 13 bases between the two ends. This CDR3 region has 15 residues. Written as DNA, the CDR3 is TGTGCCAGCAGTTCCCGGGACACTCAGAACACTGAAGCTTTCTTT. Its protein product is CASSSRDTQNTEAFF.

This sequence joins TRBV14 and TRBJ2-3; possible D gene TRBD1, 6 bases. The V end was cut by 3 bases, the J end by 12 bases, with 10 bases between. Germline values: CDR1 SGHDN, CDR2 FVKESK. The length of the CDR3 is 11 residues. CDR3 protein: CASSQDSLQYF. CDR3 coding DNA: TGTGCCAGCAGCCAGGACAGTTTACAGTATTTT.

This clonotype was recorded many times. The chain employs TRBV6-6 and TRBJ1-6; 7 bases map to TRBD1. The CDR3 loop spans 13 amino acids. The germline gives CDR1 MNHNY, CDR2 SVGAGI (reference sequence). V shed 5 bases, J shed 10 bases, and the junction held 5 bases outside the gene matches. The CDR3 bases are TGTGCCAGCAGTCCTTCAGGGGGATCACCCCTCCACTTT. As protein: CASSPSGGSPLHF.

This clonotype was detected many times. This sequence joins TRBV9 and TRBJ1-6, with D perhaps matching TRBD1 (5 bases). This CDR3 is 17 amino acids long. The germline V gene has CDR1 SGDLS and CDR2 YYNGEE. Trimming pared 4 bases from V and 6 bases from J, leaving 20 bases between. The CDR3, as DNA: TGTGCCAGCAGCCCAAAGTTGGGGCAGAGTCCTAATTCACCCCTCCACTTT. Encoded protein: CASSPKLGQSPNSPLHF.

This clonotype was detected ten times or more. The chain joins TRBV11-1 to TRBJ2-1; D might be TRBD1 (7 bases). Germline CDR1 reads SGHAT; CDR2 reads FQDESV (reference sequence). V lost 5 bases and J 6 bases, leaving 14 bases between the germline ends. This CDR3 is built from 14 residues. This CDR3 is CASSMNQGGNEQFF. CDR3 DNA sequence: TGTGCCAGCAGCATGAACCAGGGGGGCAATGAGCAGTTCTTC.

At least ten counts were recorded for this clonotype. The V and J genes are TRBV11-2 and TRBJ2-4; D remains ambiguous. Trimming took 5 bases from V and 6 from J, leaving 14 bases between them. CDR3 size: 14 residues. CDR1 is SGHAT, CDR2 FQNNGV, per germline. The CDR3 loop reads CASSATGIGNIQYF. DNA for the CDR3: TGTGCCAGCAGCGCGACGGGCATCGGAAACATTCAGTACTTC.

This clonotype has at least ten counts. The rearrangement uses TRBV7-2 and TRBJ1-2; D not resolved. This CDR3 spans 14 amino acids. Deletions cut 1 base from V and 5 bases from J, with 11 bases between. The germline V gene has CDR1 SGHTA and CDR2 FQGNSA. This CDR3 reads CASSLGHGNYGYTF. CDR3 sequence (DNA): TGTGCCAGCAGCTTAGGACACGGCAATTATGGCTACACCTTC.